The sequence of this T cell receptor beta chain was determined in a study of cytomegalovirus exposure and HLA in healthy donors. Study results and caveats: In a later analysis, the majority of CMV-associated beta chains seemingly showed HLA restriction. V- and J-gene trimming of TCR beta was linked (in a later analysis) to a missense DCLRE1C variant.

Both 60 Vbeta primers and 13 Jbeta primers went into the PCR. Source study methods: Tens of millions of unique TCR beta chains, 10 million to 14 million shared, were counted in a later analysis. The protocol was immunoSEQ multiplex PCR, while the TCRdb copy is restricted to in-frame clones and leaves out a portion. The V and J calls and the clone size are those of that table, but D and trimming were determined from the DNA. Here the sample spans 100,000 to 150,000 clones, 70% to 85% being singletons. As concerns this clone: Its specificity is not known.

The CDR3 has 14 amino acids. Germline CDR1 is MNHNS and CDR2 is SASEGT. Trimming took off 4 bases at V and 2 bases at J, with 9 bases between the two ends. This rearrangement joins TRBV6-1 to TRBJ1-3; D unresolved. What was sequenced was PBMCs. This clonotype originated in a man aged 35 to 55 in good health and CMV-seropositive. For the CDR3, the DNA is TGTGCCAGCAGTGGCTTGGCAGCTGGAAACACCATATATTTT. This sequence encodes CASSGLAAGNTIYF.